The 21 T cell receptor beta chains in this list originate from one sample, sequenced in a study of blood T cell repertoires in COVID-19. Data came from immunoSEQ multiplex PCR; TCRdb stores just in-frame clones and leaves some out. The profile shows under 300,000 clones, about nine tenths of them singletons. The specimen sequenced was PBMCs or T cells enriched from blood (not recorded which). These receptors originate from a young woman who had recovered from COVID-19.

This rearrangement joins TRBV10-1 to TRBJ2-2; 7 bases match TRBD2. V shed 2 bases, J shed 3 bases, and the junction held 9 bases outside the gene matches. Germline assignment: CDR1 WNHNN and CDR2 SYGVQD (reference sequence). The CDR3 length is 17 residues. The CDR3 spells CASSERLTSEYTGELFF. The CDR3 DNA sequence: TGCGCCAGCAGTGAGAGGTTAACTAGCGAGTACACCGGGGAGCTGTTTTTT.

V usage is TRBV5-1 and J usage is TRBJ2-7, with 10 bases matching TRBD1. Germline V gene sequence: CDR1 SGHRS, CDR2 YFSETQ. After removal of 4 bases from V and 0 bases from J, the junction contained 4 bases not matched to a gene. The CDR3 runs to 15 residues. CDR3 DNA sequence: TGCGCCAGCAGCAAGGGACAGGGGTACTCCTACGAGCAGTACTTC. Residues: CASSKGQGYSYEQYF.

V gene TRBV4-2 combines with J gene TRBJ1-2; 7 nucleotides match TRBD1. Germline V gives CDR1 LGHNA, CDR2 YNFKEQ. The CDR3 has 14 residues. After removal of 4 bases from V and 3 bases from J, the junction contained 5 bases not matched to a gene. The CDR3 nucleotides read TGTGCCAGCAGCCGGGAAGGGACAGACTATGGCTACACCTTC. This gives the protein CASSREGTDYGYTF.

The V and J genes are TRBV25-1 and TRBJ2-3, with D perhaps TRBD1 (5 bases). CDR3 length equals 15 residues. Per the germline V gene, CDR1 is MGHDK and CDR2 is SYGVNS. Trimming cost V 0 bases and J 2 bases, with 9 bases left between them. CDR3 protein: CASSEYTDTTDTQYF. The DNA for the CDR3 is TGTGCCAGCAGTGAATACACGGACACCACAGATACGCAGTATTTT.

The genes are TRBV7-2 and TRBJ1-2, with a tentative D call TRBD1 (5 bases). This CDR3 comprises 15 residues. Germline CDR1 reads SGHTA; CDR2 reads FQGNSA. Trimming removed 2 bases at V and 2 bases at J, with 12 bases between. This chain's CDR3 is CASSLRPDTNYGYTF. CDR3 DNA: TGTGCCAGCAGCTTACGCCCGGACACCAACTATGGCTACACCTTC.

The CDR3, as DNA: TGTGCCACCAGTGATTTGGGGACTAGCGGGGGGTTACGCCCCGTAGATGAGCAGTTCTTC. It yields the protein CATSDLGTSGGLRPVDEQFF. The chain employs TRBV24-1 and TRBJ2-1, with 15 bases identical to TRBD2. The CDR3 sequence is 20 residues long. With V trimmed by 0 bases and J by 8 bases, 13 bases remained unmatched. CDR1 KGHDR and CDR2 SFDVKD come from the germline V gene.

The V call is TRBV19, the J call TRBJ2-3; D call uncertain. Germline CDR1 LNHDA, CDR2 SQIVND (reference sequence). V dropped 3 bases and J dropped 4 bases, with 14 bases sitting between them. The CDR3 totals 15 residues. The CDR3 region is CASSITVRIADTQYF. The CDR3, as DNA: TGTGCCAGTAGTATTACGGTCAGGATCGCAGATACGCAGTATTTT.

This clone was detected a few times. The chain joins TRBV15 to TRBJ1-3, with D tentatively TRBD1 (6 bases). CDR3 length: 16 amino acids. Germline assignment: CDR1 LNHNV and CDR2 YYDKDF (reference sequence). V dropped 3 bases and J dropped 4 bases, with 16 bases sitting between them. The CDR3: CATSRTFRGAGNTIYF. In DNA form, the CDR3 reads TGTGCCACCAGCAGGACCTTCAGGGGAGCCGGAAACACCATATATTTT.

The gene calls are TRBV10-2 and TRBJ2-7; D may be TRBD1 (6 bases). The CDR3 is 15 residues long. The germline CDR1 and CDR2 sequences are WSHSY and SAAADI. Trimming took 6 bases from V and 10 from J, leaving 25 bases between them. CDR3 amino acids: CASSYSIPGPRGQYF. In DNA, the CDR3 is TGCGCCAGCAGCTACTCCATACCGGGGCCCAGGGGACAGTACTTC.

The V and J genes are TRBV27 and TRBJ2-3; 9 bases match TRBD2. Per germline, CDR1 MNHEY and CDR2 SMNVEV (reference sequence). The length of the CDR3 is 16 residues. Trimming cost V 3 bases and J 6 bases; bases outside gene matches: 10. The CDR3 sequence: CASSLLPGLASDTQYF. The CDR3, as DNA: TGTGCCAGCAGTTTGCTACCGGGACTAGCTAGCGATACGCAGTATTTT.

This clone was seen just once. The chain recombines TRBV3-1 (or the pseudogene TRBV3-2) with TRBJ1-1; D gene unclear. The CDR3 totals 12 residues. Germline V gene lookup returns CDR1 LGHDT and CDR2 YNNKEL (reference sequence). The V and J ends lost 1 base and 11 bases respectively, with 11 bases between them. Here the CDR3 reads CASSQGRVIAFF. The CDR3 DNA is TGTGCCAGCAGCCAAGGTCGGGTTATCGCTTTCTTT.

The chain joins TRBV10-3 to TRBJ2-7; TRBD2 might be the D (7 bases). CDR1 and CDR2 (germline): ENHRY, SYGVKD. This CDR3 has 17 amino acids. V dropped 0 bases and J dropped 0 bases, with 15 bases sitting between them. The CDR3 DNA follows: TGTGCCATCAGTGAGTCTTTGGGAGGGGGAGACTCCTACGAGCAGTACTTC. Its protein is CAISESLGGGDSYEQYF.

The table lists this clone with a few counts. This chain connects TRBV5-4 to TRBJ1-2; perhaps TRBD1 as D (5 bases). From germline, CDR1 is SGHNT and CDR2 YYREEE (reference sequence). Between the trimmed V and J ends, which lost 4 bases and 2 bases, there was a span of 9 bases. The CDR3 runs 13 residues. CDR3 nucleotides: TGTGCCAGCAGCCAAGGGGCCAACTATGGCTACACCTTC. It codes for CASSQGANYGYTF.

This clone was found once. The chain employs TRBV3-1 (or the pseudogene TRBV3-2) and TRBJ2-1; 8 bases are a match to TRBD2. The CDR3 has 12 residues. V shed 5 bases, J shed 8 bases, and the junction held 2 bases outside the gene matches. Germline V gene sequence: CDR1 LGHDT, CDR2 YNNKEL (reference sequence). The CDR3 DNA reads TGTGCCAGCAGCTGGGGACTAGATGAGCAGTTCTTC. This encodes CASSWGLDEQFF.

The J gene is TRBJ1-2, the V gene TRBV4-1; D is unclear. V was cut by 0 bases and J by 7 bases, with 6 bases left in between. The germline V gene encodes CDR1 MGHRA and CDR2 YSYEKL. The CDR3 has 12 amino acids. The CDR3 spells CASSQDGSGYTF. CDR3 DNA: TGCGCCAGCAGCCAAGATGGTAGTGGCTACACCTTC.

The J gene is TRBJ1-1, the V gene TRBV13; the D gene is possibly TRBD1 (6 bases). V was clipped by 2 bases and J by 2 bases, with 15 bases between them. Per germline, CDR1 PRHDT and CDR2 FYEKMQ (reference sequence). CDR3 size: 16 residues. The CDR3 DNA is TGTGCCAGCAGCTTACGGCCCGGACAGACCAACACTGAAGCTTTCTTT. This codes for CASSLRPGQTNTEAFF.

This clone showed up just once. The chain carries TRBV12-3 or TRBV12-4 and TRBJ2-1; TRBD1 agrees at 7 bases. CDR3 size: 13 residues. V lost 7 bases to trimming and J lost 6 bases; unmatched junction nucleotides: 6. CDR3 DNA: TGTGCCAGCACCCAGGGGGAGTTCAATGAGCAGTTCTTC. Protein: CASTQGEFNEQFF.

The chain carries TRBV11-3 and TRBJ1-6, with a tentative D call TRBD1 (5 bases). The CDR3 runs to 14 residues. Trimming stripped 3 bases from V and 7 bases from J, with 10 bases between. From germline, CDR1 is SGHNT and CDR2 YENEEA. CDR3 DNA sequence: TGTGCCAGCAGCTTGGGGCAGGAGAATTCACCCCTCCACTTT. Translating it yields CASSLGQENSPLHF.

The chain joins TRBV27 to TRBJ1-2, with a weak D call TRBD1 (6 bases). Germline V gene lookup returns CDR1 MNHEY and CDR2 SMNVEV (reference sequence). V lost 6 bases, J lost 8 bases, and 10 bases lay in between. The CDR3 spans 11 residues. In DNA form, the CDR3 reads TGTGCCAGCAGGCATCAGGGGGGCTACACCTTC. This encodes CASRHQGGYTF.

The chain uses TRBV5-6 and TRBJ1-2; 7 nucleotides line up with TRBD1. The CDR3 spans 13 residues. Germline V gene lookup returns CDR1 SGHDT and CDR2 YYEEEE. The ends lost 4 bases at V and 5 bases at J; junction bases unmatched: 5. The DNA for the CDR3 is TGTGCCAGCAGCCGTGGACAGGAATATGGCTACACCTTC. Its protein product is CASSRGQEYGYTF.

Comment on this clone: One junction end disagrees with the germline gene, perhaps due to a read error. The chain is built from TRBV4-1 and TRBJ1-5, with 8 bases matching TRBD1. The CDR3 has 14 residues. Germline loops: CDR1 MGHRA, CDR2 YSYEKL. CDR3 bases: TGCGCCAGCGGAACAGGGGGTAGCAGTCAGCCCCAGCATTTT. Residues: CASGTGGSSQPQHF.